These T cell receptor beta chains were read from a single sample in a study of blood T cell repertoires in COVID-19. Sequencing used immunoSEQ multiplex PCR; TCRdb keeps in-frame clones, though not all of them. The sample carries some 60,000 clones, around 90% recorded once. Material for sequencing was peripheral blood. The receptor set was obtained from an older man with acute or convalescent COVID-19. CDR3s include the opening cysteine and the closing phenylalanine or tryptophan. D genes are given only for firm matches. Rows may omit the clone size; those that give it use once, few, many or a size class.

once	TRBV13	-	TRBJ2-6	CASSIQQGRNSGANVLTF	TGTGCCAGCAGCATCCAACAGGGGAGGAATTCTGGGGCCAACGTCCTGACTTTC
-	TRBV5-1	-	TRBJ1-3	CASSLGQNSGNTIYF	TGCGCCAGCAGCTTGGGGCAGAACTCTGGAAACACCATATATTTT
-	TRBV12-5	-	TRBJ1-1	CASGIREDTEAFF	TGTGCTAGTGGTATCCGGGAGGACACTGAAGCTTTCTTT
-	TRBV5-1	TRBD1	TRBJ2-3	CASSPTGPLADTQYF	TGCGCCAGCAGCCCGACAGGGCCCCTTGCAGATACGCAGTATTTT
-	TRBV3-1/TRBV3-2	TRBD1	TRBJ2-7	CASSLGQGRNSEQYF	TGTGCCAGCAGCCTGGGACAGGGTCGGAATTCGGAGCAGTACTTC
-	TRBV27	-	TRBJ2-3	CASSALRNRRDTQYF	TGTGCCAGCAGTGCGCTTCGAAATAGGAGAGATACGCAGTATTTT
-	TRBV28	-	TRBJ1-1	CASSLGGPNTEAFF	TGTGCCAGCAGTTTAGGCGGGCCCAACACTGAAGCTTTCTTT
-	TRBV5-4	-	TRBJ2-3	CASRRDFDTQYF	TGTGCCAGCAGGCGAGACTTTGATACGCAGTATTTT
once	TRBV29-1	-	TRBJ1-5	CSVQISNQPQHF	TGCAGCGTTCAGATTAGCAATCAGCCCCAGCATTTT
-	TRBV14	-	TRBJ2-7	CASSSFYEQYF	TGTGCCAGCAGCTCTTTCTACGAGCAGTACTTC
medium-sized	TRBV7-9	TRBD1	TRBJ1-2	CASSRQGGGYGYTF	TGTGCCAGCAGCCGACAGGGAGGCGGCTATGGCTACACCTTC
-	TRBV24-1	TRBD2	TRBJ2-1	CATSVVAGLAGYNEQFF	TGTGCCACCAGTGTAGTAGCGGGACTAGCGGGTTACAATGAGCAGTTCTTC
-	TRBV5-8	-	TRBJ2-2	CASTRGYTGELFF	TGTGCCAGCACCCGGGGGTACACCGGGGAGCTGTTTTTT
-	TRBV18	TRBD2	TRBJ2-4	CASSMGLANIQYF	TGTGCCAGCTCGATGGGACTAGCGAACATTCAGTACTTC
-	TRBV12-3/TRBV12-4	-	TRBJ2-1	CASRFLGNEQFF	TGTGCCAGCAGGTTTCTAGGCAATGAGCAGTTCTTC
-	TRBV3-1/TRBV3-2	TRBD1	TRBJ1-6	CASSPDRDSPLHF	TGTGCCAGCAGCCCAGACAGGGATTCACCCCTCCACTTT
-	TRBV28	-	TRBJ1-1	CASSRRLDWAREAFF	TGTGCCAGCAGCCGCCGGTTAGATTGGGCGAGAGAAGCTTTCTTT
-	TRBV18	TRBD2	TRBJ2-3	CASSPRLAGQLDTQYF	TGTGCCAGCTCACCTAGACTAGCGGGCCAACTGGATACGCAGTATTTT
-	TRBV7-9	-	TRBJ1-1	CASPVQQGSTEAFF	TGTGCCAGCCCGGTTCAACAGGGATCCACTGAAGCTTTCTTT
once	TRBV3-1/TRBV3-2	TRBD2	TRBJ2-1	CASSPLVGLAGGQSSYNEQFF	TGTGCCAGCAGCCCTTTGGTGGGACTAGCGGGAGGCCAAAGCTCCTACAATGAGCAGTTCTTC
-	TRBV24-1	TRBD1	TRBJ2-1	CATSDTGGLYNEQFF	TGTGCCACCAGTGATACAGGGGGCTTATACAATGAGCAGTTCTTC
-	TRBV9	-	TRBJ1-1	CASSVGPGGMNTEAFF	TGTGCCAGCAGCGTAGGCCCAGGAGGCATGAACACTGAAGCTTTCTTT
-	TRBV5-6	TRBD1	TRBJ2-7	CASSLVGQIYEQYF	TGTGCCAGCAGCTTGGTGGGACAGATCTACGAGCAGTACTTC
-	TRBV6-2/TRBV6-3	TRBD2	TRBJ2-3	CASSYGVRSGTSGSRDTQYF	TGTGCCAGCAGTTACGGCGTCAGGAGTGGGACTAGCGGGAGTAGAGATACGCAGTATTTT
-	TRBV28	TRBD1	TRBJ1-5	CASSQTGGRSNQPQHF	TGTGCCAGCAGTCAAACAGGGGGCAGAAGCAATCAGCCCCAGCATTTT
-	TRBV28	TRBD1	TRBJ1-2	CASTTGTGLSNYGYTF	TGTGCCAGCACCACCGGGACAGGACTTTCTAACTATGGCTACACCTTC
-	TRBV18	-	TRBJ1-1	CASSPRQAMNTEAFF	TGTGCCAGCTCACCCCGACAGGCGATGAACACTGAAGCTTTCTTT
-	TRBV7-9	-	TRBJ2-3	CASSPSGKTDTQYF	TGTGCCAGCAGCCCCTCGGGGAAGACAGATACGCAGTATTTT